The source of this T cell receptor (beta chain) is a study of early stage breast cancer tumors. Findings and caveats of the study: Enriched TCRB sequences shared across patients were mostly commonly generated sequences. Compared with adjacent normal breast tissue, tumors showed roughly 2.4-fold greater T cell density and higher clonality. Blood repertoires resembled normal breast more than tumor.

The germline V gene has CDR1 SGHDT and CDR2 YYEEEE. The CDR3 sequence is 16 residues long. Trimming cost V 4 bases and J 9 bases; bases outside gene matches: 16. Clones were sequenced by immunoSEQ multiplex PCR, and TCRdb holds only the in-frame ones, with some missing. Of roughly 8,400 clones listed, roughly 80% are singletons. Note on this clone: Its antigen is still unknown.

The rearrangement links TRBV5-6 to TRBJ2-1, with 7 positions matching TRBD1. Input material: normal breast tissue next to the tumor. This sequence originates from a person between 60 and 69 years old with breast cancer. CDR3 coding DNA: TGTGCCAGCAGCCTACTCCGGGACAGAGGGCACAGTGAGCAGTTCTTC. This encodes CASSLLRDRGHSEQFF. Filled out from reference TRBV5-6 and TRBJ2-1, the complete variable domain reads DAGVTQSPTHLIKTRGQQVTLRCSPKSGHDTVSWYQQALGQGPQFIFQYYEEEERQRGNFPDRFSGHQFPNYSSELNVNALLLGDSALYLCASSLLRDRGHSEQFFGPGTRLTVL.